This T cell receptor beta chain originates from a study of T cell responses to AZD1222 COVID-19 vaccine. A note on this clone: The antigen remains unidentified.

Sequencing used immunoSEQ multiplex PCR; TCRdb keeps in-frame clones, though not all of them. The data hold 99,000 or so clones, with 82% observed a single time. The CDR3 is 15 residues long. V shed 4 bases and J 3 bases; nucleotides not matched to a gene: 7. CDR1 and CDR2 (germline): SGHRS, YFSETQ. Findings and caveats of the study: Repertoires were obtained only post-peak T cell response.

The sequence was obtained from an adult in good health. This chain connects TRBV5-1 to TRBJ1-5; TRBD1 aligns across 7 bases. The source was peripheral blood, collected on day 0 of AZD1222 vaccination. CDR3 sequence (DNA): TGCGCCAGCAGCATCACAGGGGACGTCAATCAGCCCCAGCATTTT. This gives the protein CASSITGDVNQPQHF.